This T cell receptor (beta chain) comes out of a study of blood T cell repertoires in COVID-19. Study-wide background: PBMCs, B-cell-depleted T cells, or T cells were the source of the cDNA or gDNA that made up the material.

Germline CDR1 and CDR2: MGHRA and YSYEKL. V dropped 6 bases and J dropped 7; count of bases not matched to a gene: 7. CDR3 length equals 13 residues. Sequencing was performed with immunoSEQ multiplex PCR; in TCRdb, only in-frame clones are kept and a portion is missing. The table records more than 90,000 clones, around 79% of them present only once. The sample consisted of peripheral blood. The clonotype was recovered from a man aged 50 or older with acute or convalescent COVID-19. The chain employs TRBV4-1 and TRBJ2-7, with TRBD1 matching over 9 bases. The CDR3 reads CASRHTGGKEQYF. CDR3 nucleotide sequence: TGCGCCAGCAGACATACAGGGGGCAAAGAGCAGTACTTC.